This T cell receptor (beta chain) was found in a study of shared clonotypes between healthy human individuals. Regarding the study as a whole: Generally, naive subsets came out with larger estimated richness than memory subsets. In contrast to clonotypes shared by all four donors, non-shared clonotypes had lower generation probabilities.

The V gene lost 4 bases and the J gene lost 6 bases, with 8 bases spanning the gap. Germline CDR1 MNHEY, CDR2 SVGAGI. This CDR3 is 12 amino acids long. Assay used: immunoSEQ multiplex PCR; TCRdb lists only in-frame clones, some missing. This sample yields a few million clones, of which 90% to 95% are seen a single time; about 0.13% belongs to the top ten. Details on this clone: Its antigen remains unknown. The sample holds other DNA sequences that translate to the same CDR3.

The sequenced sample consisted of naive CD4+ T cells sorted from blood. As for subset: CD45RA+ positively selected. The rearrangement uses TRBV6-5 and TRBJ2-3; D unclear. The clonotype comes from a young man in good health. CDR3 in amino acids: CASSSVGDTQYF. In DNA, the CDR3 is TGTGCCAGCAGTTCCGTGGGGGATACGCAGTATTTT.